What follows are 28 T cell receptor beta chains derived from one specimen sequenced in a study of PD-1 blockade in classical Hodgkin lymphoma. Method: immunoSEQ multiplex PCR; TCRdb's copy keeps in-frame clones and lacks some. Of more than 45,000 clones detected, around 70% appear once; the ten largest clones hold approximately 11%. Each patient experienced a relapse that followed autologous stem cell transplantation, and brentuximab vedotin exposure varied. This specimen was peripheral blood mononuclear cells (PBMCs), taken at baseline. These TCRs come from a human donor with classical Hodgkin lymphoma.

The V call is TRBV5-6, the J call TRBJ2-2, with D uncertain. From germline, CDR1 is SGHDT and CDR2 YYEEEE. The CDR3 sequence is 13 residues long. Deletions cut 0 bases from V and 7 bases from J, with 7 bases between. Written as DNA, the CDR3 is TGTGCCAGCAGCTTGGCCAGCGACGGGGAGCTGTTTTTT. Translating it yields CASSLASDGELFF.

Note on this clone: An end of the junction does not agree with germline; a read error may underlie this. The V and J genes are TRBV7-7 and TRBJ2-1, with unresolved D. Per germline, CDR1 SSHAT and CDR2 FNYEAQ (reference sequence). This CDR3 is built from 15 residues. The CDR3, as DNA: TGTGCTAGCAGCTTAGAACGCGTGAGCCTCAATGAGCAGTTCTTC. It encodes CASSLERVSLNEQFF.

This clone was observed a single time. The chain uses TRBV5-1 and TRBJ1-1; 9 bases agree with TRBD1. The CDR3 is 15 amino acids. Per the germline V gene, CDR1 is SGHRS and CDR2 is YFSETQ. Trimming at V came to 4 bases and at J to 4 bases, leaving 8 bases not matched to a gene. In nucleotides, the CDR3 is TGCGCCAGCAGCATACAGGGGGCGCCGGGCACTGAAGCTTTCTTT. Protein sequence: CASSIQGAPGTEAFF.

V and J are TRBV6-5 and TRBJ2-3, with D unclear. CDR3 length: 14 residues. V lost 3 bases to trimming and J lost 7 bases, with 14 bases between them. The germline V gene has CDR1 MNHEY and CDR2 SVGAGI. The CDR3 nucleotides are TGTGCCAGCAGTTATTCCCCGGCCGGATATACGCAGTATTTT. It is translated as CASSYSPAGYTQYF.

The chain uses TRBV2 and TRBJ1-2; a possible D gene is TRBD1 (6 bases). With 5 bases removed from V and 7 bases from J, the gap between germline ends came to 17 bases. This CDR3 contains 14 residues. Germline lookup yields CDR1 SNHLY and CDR2 FYNNEI. CDR3 residues: CASSTGQRLSGYTF. The DNA of the CDR3 is TGTGCCAGCAGTACCGGACAGCGCCTTAGTGGCTACACCTTC.

V usage is TRBV6-5 and J usage is TRBJ1-2, with D possibly being TRBD1 (6 bases). CDR3 size: 14 residues. The germline V gene has CDR1 MNHEY and CDR2 SVGAGI. The V gene lost 2 bases and the J gene lost 7 bases, with 14 bases spanning the gap. CDR3 amino acids: CASSYGGRLGGYTF. In nucleotides, the CDR3 is TGTGCCAGCAGTTACGGGGGGCGCTTAGGTGGCTACACCTTC.

The rearrangement links TRBV11-1 to TRBJ2-2; D call uncertain. The CDR3 loop spans 13 amino acids. V was trimmed by 1 base and J by 1 base, leaving 1 base between them. The germline CDR1 and CDR2 sequences are SGHAT and FQDESV (reference sequence). The CDR3 DNA is TGTGCCAGCAGCTTAGTGAACACCGGGGAGCTGTTTTTT. Its translation: CASSLVNTGELFF.

The V gene is TRBV5-5, the J gene TRBJ1-5; D ambiguous. CDR1 is SGHKS and CDR2 is YYEKEE in the germline V gene (reference sequence). The CDR3 loop spans 15 amino acids. V was trimmed by 4 bases and J by 0 bases, leaving 11 bases between them. CDR3 bases: TGTGCCAGCAGCCGGAACACGGATAGCAATCAGCCCCAGCATTTT. Translating gives CASSRNTDSNQPQHF.

The chain recombines TRBV11-3 with TRBJ2-2; 8 bases are shared with TRBD1. The CDR3 spans 15 residues. Germline V gene data show CDR1 as SGHNT and CDR2 as YENEEA. The junction had 9 bases not matched to a gene; V was cut back by 6 bases and J by 6 bases. This CDR3 reads CASSMPGGHSGELFF. In DNA form, the CDR3 reads TGTGCCAGCAGTATGCCAGGGGGCCATTCCGGGGAGCTGTTTTTT.

The chain carries TRBV5-1 and TRBJ1-1, with D hard to call. Germline CDR1 SGHRS, CDR2 YFSETQ. With 3 bases removed from V and 1 base from J, the gap between germline ends came to 13 bases. This CDR3 has 15 residues. CDR3 coding DNA: TGCGCCAGCAGCTCGTTGCCCGGCGGGAACACTGAAGCTTTCTTT. It specifies CASSSLPGGNTEAFF.

The rearrangement uses TRBV6-1 and TRBJ1-1; D is unresolved. With 3 bases removed from V and 5 bases from J, the gap between germline ends came to 16 bases. Germline V lookup: CDR1 MNHNS, CDR2 SASEGT. The CDR3 has 15 residues. The CDR3: CASSEYGRGLTEAFF. The CDR3 bases are TGTGCCAGCAGTGAGTACGGCAGAGGGTTGACTGAAGCTTTCTTT.

This rearrangement joins TRBV6-5 to TRBJ2-1; D unresolved. V gave up 5 bases and J gave up 0 bases, with 8 bases separating them. Germline CDR1 is MNHEY and CDR2 is SVGAGI. The CDR3 extends over 14 amino acids. The CDR3 sequence: CASSQFSSYNEQFF. CDR3 bases: TGTGCCAGCAGTCAATTTAGCTCCTACAATGAGCAGTTCTTC.

The chain joins TRBV27 to TRBJ1-1, with D maybe TRBD1 (6 bases). This CDR3 is 13 amino acids long. From germline, CDR1 is MNHEY and CDR2 SMNVEV (reference sequence). The V end was cut by 3 bases, the J end by 7 bases, with 12 bases between. The CDR3 nucleotides read TGTGCCAGCAGTTTGATGAGGGGGGGTGAAGCTTTCTTT. It translates to CASSLMRGGEAFF.

The V gene is TRBV15, the J gene TRBJ2-5; D is perhaps TRBD1 or TRBD2 (5 bases each). The CDR3 sequence is 14 residues long. V was cut by 0 bases and J by 5 bases, with 10 bases left in between. Germline V CDR1 and CDR2: LNHNV, YYDKDF (reference sequence). The CDR3 here is CATSRDRGVETQYF. The CDR3 nucleotides are TGTGCCACCAGCAGAGATAGAGGGGTGGAGACCCAGTACTTC.

The J gene is TRBJ1-1, the V gene TRBV28, with 8 bases fitting TRBD1. Looked up from germline, CDR1 is MDHEN and CDR2 is SYDVKM. J gave up 10 bases and V 5 bases, and 15 bases lay outside the gene matches. The CDR3 runs to 15 residues. CDR3 in amino acids: CASSISRDRIRRAFF. CDR3 nucleotides: TGTGCCAGCAGTATATCCCGGGACAGGATACGTCGAGCTTTCTTT.

This clone was recorded at least ten times. The chain employs TRBV6-5 and TRBJ1-2; TRBD1 matches 8 bases. The ends lost 5 bases at V and 4 bases at J; junction bases unmatched: 3. The germline gives CDR1 MNHEY, CDR2 SVGAGI. There are 13 residues in the CDR3. The CDR3 protein is CASSTRGLYGYTF. DNA of the CDR3: TGTGCCAGCAGTACCAGGGGGCTCTATGGCTACACCTTC.

The sample holds a few counts of this clone. V usage is TRBV19 and J usage is TRBJ1-4; D gene uncertain. CDR1 is LNHDA, CDR2 SQIVND, per germline (reference sequence). The length of the CDR3 is 16 residues. V was shortened by 4 bases and J by 4 bases, with 16 bases between the two germline ends. This CDR3 is CASSRGTPPGNEKLFF. For the CDR3, the DNA is TGTGCCAGTAGTAGGGGAACACCTCCGGGTAATGAAAAACTGTTTTTT.

The chain links TRBV4-1 to TRBJ1-1; unclear D gene. The CDR3 runs to 16 residues. Germline V lookup: CDR1 MGHRA, CDR2 YSYEKL. Trimming left V 4 bases short and J 2 bases short, with 17 bases between. CDR3: CASSPYGAVLNTEAFF. The CDR3 DNA sequence: TGCGCCAGCAGCCCCTACGGCGCAGTCCTAAACACTGAAGCTTTCTTT.

The V call is TRBV2, the J call TRBJ1-2; tentative D call: TRBD1 (6 bases). Germline CDR1 is SNHLY and CDR2 is FYNNEI. CDR3 length equals 13 residues. Trimming took off 6 bases at V and 2 bases at J, with 10 bases between the two ends. The CDR3 bases are TGTGCCAGCAGGTATACAGGGAACTATGGCTACACCTTC. This gives the protein CASRYTGNYGYTF.

V usage is TRBV27 and J usage is TRBJ2-4; 9 bases are a match to TRBD2. V trimming: 6 bases; J trimming: 0 bases; junction bases outside the gene matches: 6. The length of the CDR3 is 16 residues. From germline, CDR1 is MNHEY and CDR2 SMNVEV (reference sequence). CDR3 coding DNA: TGTGCCAGCAGGAAAGCGGGAGGCGTAGCCAAAAACATTCAGTACTTC. This translates into CASRKAGGVAKNIQYF.

The genes are TRBV5-1 and TRBJ1-4; D unclear. The V gene lost 1 base and the J gene lost 0 bases, with 10 bases spanning the gap. CDR3 size: 16 residues. CDR1 is SGHRS, CDR2 YFSETQ, per germline. CDR3 amino acids: CASSLRAAATNEKLFF. The DNA of the CDR3 is TGCGCCAGCAGCTTGCGGGCCGCTGCAACTAATGAAAAACTGTTTTTT.

The rearrangement joins TRBV7-6 to TRBJ2-1; D not resolved. This CDR3 has 13 amino acids. Trimming took off 0 bases at V and 7 bases at J, with 7 bases between the two ends. Germline assignment: CDR1 SGHVS and CDR2 FNYEAQ. In nucleotides, the CDR3 is TGTGCCAGCAGCTTAGCGGTAGGGAATGAGCAGTTCTTC. Its translation is CASSLAVGNEQFF.

The chain combines TRBV9 with TRBJ1-1; a weak D match, TRBD1 (6 bases). The CDR3 has 15 amino acids. The germline CDR1 and CDR2 sequences are SGDLS and YYNGEE. V lost 0 bases to trimming and J lost 0 bases, with 9 bases between them. CDR3 nucleotide sequence: TGTGCCAGCAGCGTAGCTGACAGGCTGAACACTGAAGCTTTCTTT. Protein: CASSVADRLNTEAFF.

The chain couples TRBV11-2 to TRBJ2-5, with no clear D. The CDR3 has 13 amino acids. Trimming removed 1 base at V and 5 bases at J, with 8 bases between. CDR1 is SGHAT and CDR2 is FQNNGV in the germline V gene. CDR3 bases: TGTGCCAGCAGCTTAGGCTCTTTGGAGACCCAGTACTTC. This sequence encodes CASSLGSLETQYF. Variable domain in full (rest from reference TRBV11-2 and TRBJ2-5): EAGVAQSPRYKIIEKRQSVAFWCNPISGHATLYWYQQILGQGPKLLIQFQNNGVVDDSQLPKDRFSAERLKGVDSTLKIQPAKLEDSAVYLCASSLGSLETQYFGPGTRLLVL.

V gene TRBV10-2 combines with J gene TRBJ2-1; the D is unclear. The V gene's germline CDR1 is WSHSY and CDR2 SAAADI. The CDR3 runs to 15 residues. V lost 2 bases to trimming and J lost 1 base, with 9 bases between them. The CDR3 nucleotides are TGCGCCAGCAGTGAGCGAACAGCTTCCTACAATGAGCAGTTCTTC. Its translation is CASSERTASYNEQFF.

V gene TRBV14 combines with J gene TRBJ1-2, with a tentative D call TRBD1 (5 bases). The germline V gene encodes CDR1 SGHDN and CDR2 FVKESK. The ends were cut back, 1 base at V and 6 bases at J, with 15 bases in the middle. There are 15 residues in the CDR3. The CDR3 nucleotides read TGTGCCAGCAGCCAAGTTGGGGGACTTGGGGATGGCTACACCTTC. Protein sequence: CASSQVGGLGDGYTF. Supplemented by reference TRBV14 and TRBJ1-2, the full variable domain reads EAGVTQFPSHSVIEKGQTVTLRCDPISGHDNLYWYRRVMGKEIKFLLHFVKESKQDESGMPNNRFLAERTGGTYSTLKVQPAELEDSGVYFCASSQVGGLGDGYTFGSGTRLTVV.

This clone was picked up many times. This chain uses TRBV2 with TRBJ2-6; tentative D call: TRBD2 (5 bases). Germline CDR1 is SNHLY and CDR2 is FYNNEI. The CDR3 consists of 15 residues. The germline V and J ends were trimmed by 7 bases and 1 base, with 11 bases remaining between them. The CDR3 protein is CASTSGGSGANVLTF. CDR3 DNA sequence: TGTGCCAGCACCAGCGGCGGATCTGGGGCCAACGTCCTGACTTTC.

The V gene is TRBV19, the J gene TRBJ2-7; TRBD2 agrees at 7 bases. The V segment lost 6 bases and the J segment 2 bases; nucleotides outside the gene matches: 7. CDR3 length equals 14 residues. Germline lookup yields CDR1 LNHDA and CDR2 SQIVND (reference sequence). The CDR3 sequence is CASSGGSNTYEQYF. In nucleotides, the CDR3 is TGTGCCAGTAGCGGGGGGTCCAACACCTACGAGCAGTACTTC.